This is a list of T cell receptor beta chains from one sample in a study of regulatory T cells in long-lasting Graves disease. In TCRdb, the multiplex PCR reads were re-called with MiXCR into one record per CDR3 protein. The repertoire holds 600,000 to 650,000 distinct CDR3 sequences, around 15% seen once, with 18% in the top ten. Separately, the same data were catalogued under a study of T cells in Graves' hyperthyroidism and ophthalmopathy.

The source material was peripheral blood mononuclear cells (PBMCs), sampled at new diagnosis, from a patient treated with antithyroid drugs. The receptors originated from a woman in her thirties with Graves disease. Each CDR3 is given with its conserved first and last residue. D genes are given only for firm matches. Clone size is not always given. Where it is, it says once, few, many or a class for expanded clones.

size	V	D	J	CDR3
NA	TRBV7-2	NA	TRBJ2-7	CASSLSVAVEQYF
many	TRBV28	TRBD1	TRBJ1-2	CASSNGTGYRYGYTF
NA	TRBV13	TRBD1	TRBJ2-4	CASSLLGTGQNIQYF
few	TRBV19	NA	TRBJ2-7	CASSIGRTSSYEQYF
NA	TRBV12-3/TRBV12-4	TRBD2	TRBJ2-3	CASSSALAGGADTQYF
NA	TRBV3-1	NA	TRBJ2-7	CASSQDHTRGAEQYF
many	TRBV7-3	NA	TRBJ2-3	CASSLSPAGRTDTQYF
NA	TRBV19	NA	TRBJ1-4	CASTGLGGGEKLFF
many	TRBV11-2	NA	TRBJ2-5	CASSLVGSTKGETQYF
NA	TRBV3-1	NA	TRBJ1-5	CASSAGGDQPQHF
many	TRBV2	TRBD2	TRBJ2-2	CASGGEAGELFF
few	TRBV12-3/TRBV12-4	TRBD2	TRBJ2-3	CASSLRGLATDTQYF
NA	TRBV20-1	TRBD2	TRBJ2-1	CSARDLGAGGQFF
few	TRBV19	NA	TRBJ1-5	CASSTSTFGRQNQPQHF
many	TRBV28	NA	TRBJ1-2	CASSLEGWSAYGYTF
NA	TRBV5-1	NA	TRBJ1-1	CASRLWTAMNTEAFF
many	TRBV2	NA	TRBJ1-4	CASRYRALGGKLFF
many	TRBV28	NA	TRBJ1-2	CASSTVERRHYGYTF
NA	TRBV20-1	NA	TRBJ2-4	CSATSGQWDIQYF
few	TRBV20-1	NA	TRBJ1-5	CSARDEGGPSSKPQHF
many	TRBV12-3/TRBV12-4	NA	TRBJ1-2	CASEPVPGFFPNGYTF
many	TRBV10-3	NA	TRBJ2-6	CAIRGAGANVLTF
few	TRBV6-1	TRBD2	TRBJ2-3	CASGNQGGLAGVDTQYF
many	TRBV7-8	NA	TRBJ2-1	CASSLGVANYNEQFF
many	TRBV11-2	NA	TRBJ2-1	CASSLVLHEQFF
many	TRBV12-3/TRBV12-4	NA	TRBJ2-7	CASSLRGPHEQYF
NA	TRBV24-1	TRBD2	TRBJ2-5	CATSAGGGTQYF
few	TRBV7-3	TRBD1	TRBJ1-2	CASSLTARTGGYGHTF
NA	TRBV10-3	NA	TRBJ2-1	CASSPGRGAARNEQFF
NA	TRBV20-1	TRBD1	TRBJ2-7	CSAIFTGGEFYEQYF
NA	TRBV24-1	TRBD2	TRBJ2-1	CATSGTPTPGGAYNEQFF
many	TRBV5-1	TRBD2	TRBJ2-1	CASSSAGAGYEQFF
many	TRBV6-1	NA	TRBJ2-2	CASSEVGLPGELFF
many	TRBV28	NA	TRBJ2-7	CATTGGRFSGRTYEQYF
many	TRBV12-3/TRBV12-4	NA	TRBJ2-5	CASSSQNRETQYF
many	TRBV27	NA	TRBJ1-5	CASSPTGDLGQPQHF
many	TRBV12-3/TRBV12-4	TRBD2	TRBJ2-7	CASSSDGRSYEQYF
many	TRBV2	TRBD2	TRBJ2-4	CASSLLAGVLAKNIQYF
few	TRBV13	TRBD1	TRBJ1-2	CASSLTYRGEGYTF
many	TRBV10-3	NA	TRBJ2-3	CATGAAGSTDTQYF
NA	TRBV9	NA	TRBJ2-1	CASSVELASEQFF
many	TRBV12-3/TRBV12-4	TRBD1	TRBJ2-7	CASRGPSYEQYF
NA	TRBV6-2/TRBV6-3	TRBD2	TRBJ2-7	CASSYVARPGLADYEQYF
NA	TRBV20-1	NA	TRBJ1-4	CSALAWEKLFF
many	TRBV6-1	TRBD1	TRBJ1-2	CASYETGGNGYTF
few	TRBV7-6	NA	TRBJ2-3	CASSLGGESYGGTQYF
few	TRBV12-3/TRBV12-4	NA	TRBJ2-6	CASSFGLAEANVLTF